This T cell receptor beta chain came from a study of cytomegalovirus exposure and HLA in healthy donors. The PCR employed 60 Vbeta primers together with 13 Jbeta primers. Sequencing used immunoSEQ multiplex PCR; TCRdb keeps in-frame clones, though not all of them. The sample gives 100,000 to 150,000 clones, 70% to 85% of which show up once; 2.5% to 3.5% is in the top ten. The CDR3 has 14 amino acids. CDR1 and CDR2 (germline): MNHNY, SVGAGI (reference sequence). Trimming cost V 4 bases and J 5 bases, with 12 bases left between them. By frequency in the sample, this clone is medium-sized. Antigen: not known. Study outcomes and limitations: The investigators catalogued some 150 TCR beta chains as cytomegalovirus-associated. CMV serostatus was the only immune exposure information that was available. Later work found most CMV-associated TCR beta chains apparently HLA-restricted.

Sequencing used PBMCs. This chain links TRBV6-6 with TRBJ1-5; TRBD1 might be the D (6 bases). This clonotype was sampled from a woman younger than 35 in good health and CMV-seropositive. As DNA, the CDR3 is TGTGCCAGCAGTTCCGGACAGCCTGATCAGCCCCAGCATTTT. It is translated as CASSSGQPDQPQHF.